Listed below are T cell receptor beta chains from one sample, sequenced in a study of follicular helper T cells after annual influenza vaccination. The assay was immunoSEQ multiplex PCR, and TCRdb's table has in-frame clones only and misses some. The table shows about 8,300 clones, with 65% to 90% occurring only once. Sample: CXCR5+ CD38- circulating T follicular helper cells from blood, taken on the day of influenza vaccination. The receptors originated from an adult who received the influenza vaccine. Each CDR3 is given with its conserved first and last residue. D genes are given only for firm matches. Only some rows state a clone size, as once, few, many or a class for expanded clones.

j_call clone_size v_call d_call cdr3_length cdr3_nt cdr3_aa
TRBJ2-2 . TRBV19 . 15 TGTGCAGAACTCGTCCACGGACAGCACACCGGGGAGCTGTTTTTT CAELVHGQHTGELFF
TRBJ2-3 . TRBV6-6 . 14 TGTGCCAGCAGTTACGACGCTGGCACAGATACGCAGTATTTT CASSYDAGTDTQYF
TRBJ2-1 . TRBV7-2 TRBD2 17 TGTGCCAGCAGCTTAGGGCGGACTAGCGGGGGTTACAATGAGCAGTTCTTC CASSLGRTSGGYNEQFF
TRBJ1-1 . TRBV7-8 . 14 TGTGCCAGCAGCTTAGTCTCCACAAACACTGAAGCTTTCTTT CASSLVSTNTEAFF
TRBJ2-3 . TRBV9 . 13 TGTGCCAGCAGCCCGGCCCCCACAGATACGCAGTATTTT CASSPAPTDTQYF
TRBJ1-4 . TRBV10-3 . 17 TGTGCCATCAGTGAGAACCTGGGGAAAGGCGATGGAGAAAAACTGTTTTTT CAISENLGKGDGEKLFF
TRBJ1-3 . TRBV28 . 12 TGTGCCAGCAGTTTCGCTGGAAACACCATATATTTT CASSFAGNTIYF
TRBJ1-2 . TRBV4-3 . 15 TGCGCCAGCAGCCAAGAAACAGGCGAAGTGAATGGCTACACCTTC CASSQETGEVNGYTF
TRBJ2-1 . TRBV19 TRBD1 16 TGTGCCACCCTACGAACCGGGACAGGCTCCTACAATGAGCAGTTCTTC CATLRTGTGSYNEQFF
TRBJ1-1 . TRBV5-1 . 13 TGCGCCAGCAGCGTGACGGTAGGAGGGGAAGCTTTCTTT CASSVTVGGEAFF
TRBJ2-1 . TRBV5-1 . 13 TGCGCCAGCAGCTTTACCGGGGGCGATGAGCAGTTCTTC CASSFTGGDEQFF
TRBJ1-6 . TRBV4-2 . 15 TGTGCCAGCAGCCGTGAAGACGGGTTTGGTTCACCCCTCCACTTT CASSREDGFGSPLHF
TRBJ2-3 . TRBV28 TRBD2 15 TGTGCCAGCAGTTTTGGAGCGGGGGGGCAAGATACGCAGTATTTT CASSFGAGGQDTQYF
TRBJ2-7 once TRBV4-1 . 14 TGCGCCAGCAGCCCAGGAGGCACCGTGGTCGAGCAGTACTTC CASSPGGTVVEQYF
TRBJ2-7 . TRBV7-9 . 13 TGTGCCAGCAGCTTGGACGGGAGTTACGAGCAGTACTTC CASSLDGSYEQYF
TRBJ2-3 once TRBV7-9 TRBD2 18 TGTGCCAGCAGCTTAAGGGGGTCGCCTAGCGGGGGTACAGATACGCAGTATTTT CASSLRGSPSGGTDTQYF
TRBJ2-1 . TRBV7-8 . 14 TGTGCCAGCAGCTTAGAGACAGCATACAATGAGCAGTTCTTC CASSLETAYNEQFF
TRBJ2-2 . TRBV6-6 TRBD1 15 TGTGCCAGCAGTTTGGACAGGCGGTCGTCCGGGGAGCTGTTTTTT CASSLDRRSSGELFF
TRBJ2-5 . TRBV28 TRBD1 17 TGTGCCAGCAGTTTAGAAGGGGGACAGGGGGCCCAAGAGACCCAGTACTTC CASSLEGGQGAQETQYF
TRBJ1-2 . TRBV28 TRBD1 15 TGTGCCAGCAGGCTACAGGGGGATAGGGAGTATGGCTACACCTTC CASRLQGDREYGYTF
TRBJ1-6 . TRBV5-1 . 13 TGCGCCAGCTCTATCGATAATAATTCACCCCTCCACTTT CASSIDNNSPLHF
TRBJ1-6 . TRBV27 . 16 TGTGCCAGCAGTTTATCCTCCGCCAGAGGAAGATCACCCCTCCACTTT CASSLSSARGRSPLHF
TRBJ1-5 . TRBV7-6 . 13 TGTGCCAGCAGCTTATCTGCAGATCAGCCCCAGCATTTT CASSLSADQPQHF
TRBJ2-5 . TRBV28 . 14 TGTGCCAGCAGTTTAGTCCCAGGCCAAGAGACCCAGTACTTC CASSLVPGQETQYF
TRBJ2-2 . TRBV7-8 . 15 TGTGCCAGCAGCTTGTATCAGGGGAGCACCGGGGAGCTGTTTTTT CASSLYQGSTGELFF
TRBJ1-2 . TRBV7-2 . 17 TGTGCCAGCAGCTTAGCCCCCGGAATGGGCTTTAACTATGGCTACACCTTC CASSLAPGMGFNYGYTF
TRBJ2-5 . TRBV21-1 . 14 TGTGCCAGCAGCCCGAGCACTTCCCAAGAGACCCAGTACTTC CASSPSTSQETQYF
TRBJ2-1 . TRBV10-1 TRBD2 15 TGCGCCAGCAGTGATACTAGCGGGGGGAACGATGAGCAGTTCTTC CASSDTSGGNDEQFF
TRBJ2-7 . TRBV2 . 14 TGTGCCAGCAGCGCTGAAAGCTCCTCCTACGAGCAGTACTTC CASSAESSSYEQYF
TRBJ2-2 . TRBV9 TRBD1 14 TGTGCCAGCAGCGTGCAGGGGGCGGTAGGGGAGCTGTTTTTT CASSVQGAVGELFF
TRBJ1-2 few TRBV10-1 TRBD1 14 TGCGCCAGCAGTGAGTCCAGACAGGGTCATGGCTACACCTTC CASSESRQGHGYTF
TRBJ2-7 . TRBV7-2 . 12 TGTGCCAGCAGCAAACAGGGATACGAGCAGTACTTC CASSKQGYEQYF
TRBJ2-1 . TRBV2 . 13 TGTGCCAGCTGCCTCGAAATATACAATGAGCAGTTCTTC CASCLEIYNEQFF
TRBJ2-5 once TRBV27 . 13 TGTGCCAGCAGTTTAAGGCTCCAAGAGACCCAGTACTTC CASSLRLQETQYF
TRBJ2-1 . TRBV11-2 . 13 TGTGCCAGCAGCTTGGCGATGAACAATGAGCAGTTCTTC CASSLAMNNEQFF
TRBJ1-1 . TRBV11-2 TRBD1 17 TGTGCCAGCAACGAAAGGGACCCAGGGGGATGGAACACTGAAGCTTTCTTT CASNERDPGGWNTEAFF
TRBJ2-3 . TRBV18 . 15 TGTGCCAGCTCACCCAAGGGGGGCCGCACAGATACGCAGTATTTT CASSPKGGRTDTQYF
TRBJ1-3 . TRBV7-8 TRBD1 14 TGTGCCAGCAGCATGGGGACAGGGGGAAACACCATATATTTT CASSMGTGGNTIYF
TRBJ2-5 . TRBV7-9 . 15 TGTGCCAGCAGCTTAATTGAACCAGTCCAAGAGACCCAGTACTTC CASSLIEPVQETQYF
TRBJ1-1 . TRBV29-1 TRBD1 12 TGCAGCGTTCATGACAGGACAGGACCCCCTTTCTTT CSVHDRTGPPFF
TRBJ2-7 . TRBV2 TRBD1 12 TGTGCCAGCAGTGAACGGGACAGAAGGCAGTACTTC CASSERDRRQYF
TRBJ1-5 . TRBV6-1 . 15 TGTGCCAGCAGTGTACAGGGAGGGGGTAATCAGCCCCAGCATTTT CASSVQGGGNQPQHF
TRBJ2-2 . TRBV4-3 . 13 TGCGCCAGCAGCCAAAGGGGCACCGGGGAGCTGTTTTTT CASSQRGTGELFF
TRBJ2-3 . TRBV7-2 TRBD2 19 TGTGCCAGCAGCTTAGTCGCCCAGCGGGGGGGCTCCAGCACAGATACGCAGTATTTT CASSLVAQRGGSSTDTQYF
TRBJ2-5 . TRBV7-9 TRBD2 17 TGTGCCAGCAGCACCCAATATAGCGGGGGGGCCCAAGAGACCCAGTACTTC CASSTQYSGGAQETQYF
TRBJ1-2 . TRBV9 TRBD1 17 TGTGCCAGCAGCGCCGGAGGGACAGGGCCTTATTCCTATGGCTACACCTTC CASSAGGTGPYSYGYTF
TRBJ2-5 . TRBV18 TRBD2 15 TGTGCCAGCTCACCCCAGGGACTAGCTCAAGAGACCCAGTACTTC CASSPQGLAQETQYF
TRBJ2-5 . TRBV5-4 TRBD2 16 TGTGCCAGCAGCTTGGTCTCCGGGAGGGCTAAAGAGACCCAGTACTTC CASSLVSGRAKETQYF
TRBJ2-1 . TRBV10-2 TRBD1 15 TGCGCCAGCAGAACCGGGACAGGGGGCTACAATGAGCAGTTCTTC CASRTGTGGYNEQFF
TRBJ1-1 . TRBV4-3 . 15 TGCGCCAGCAGCCAAGATCTGACGGGGAACACTGAAGCTTTCTTT CASSQDLTGNTEAFF
TRBJ2-7 few TRBV9 . 12 TGTGCCAGCAGCCCACAGGGAGGCGAGCAGTACTTC CASSPQGGEQYF